These T cell receptor beta chains were read from a single sample in a study of blood T cell repertoires in COVID-19. Assay: immunoSEQ multiplex PCR; the TCRdb copy retains only in-frame clones and omits some. This table has some 670,000 clones, over 80% appearing once. Sequenced: peripheral blood. These receptors all come from a woman aged 18-35 years with acute or convalescent COVID-19. CDR3s include the opening cysteine and the closing phenylalanine or tryptophan. The D gene is left open where the match is weak. Expanded clones are given a class, and other clones once, few, many or no size at all.

size,D,V,J,CDR3,DNA
few,-,TRBV20-1,TRBJ2-2,CSASRWGQNTGELFF,TGCAGTGCTAGTCGGTGGGGGCAGAACACCGGGGAGCTGTTTTTT
-,-,TRBV3-1/TRBV3-2,TRBJ1-2,CASSPRELSYGYTF,TGTGCCAGCAGCCCGAGAGAGCTTTCCTATGGCTACACCTTC
-,TRBD1,TRBV9,TRBJ1-5,CASSRDRGLQPQHF,TGTGCCAGCAGTCGGGACAGGGGGCTCCAGCCCCAGCATTTT
-,TRBD1,TRBV13,TRBJ1-6,CASSLLGQGNSPLHF,TGTGCCAGCAGCTTACTGGGACAGGGCAATTCACCCCTCCACTTT
-,TRBD2,TRBV6-1,TRBJ2-3,CASSEGRGGRTDTQYF,TGTGCCAGCAGTGAAGGACGGGGGGGCCGCACAGATACGCAGTATTTT
-,-,TRBV6-5,TRBJ1-2,CASSYGQGRVYGYTF,TGTGCCAGCAGTTACGGGCAGGGGAGGGTCTATGGCTACACCTTC
-,-,TRBV11-3,TRBJ2-3,CASSSTMADTDTQYF,TGTGCCAGCAGCTCCACTATGGCCGACACAGATACGCAGTATTTT
once,-,TRBV5-6,TRBJ1-2,CASSWGTRASYGYTF,TGTGCCAGCAGCTGGGGGACAAGGGCTAGCTATGGCTACACCTTC
-,-,TRBV6-5,TRBJ1-2,CASRNAGGVHTF,TGTGCCAGCAGAAACGCGGGGGGGGTCCACACCTTC
-,TRBD1,TRBV6-2/TRBV6-3,TRBJ1-2,CASSGPPGQIFDGYTF,TGTGCCAGCAGTGGGCCTCCGGGACAGATATTCGATGGCTACACCTTC
-,-,TRBV15,TRBJ2-7,CATSPEEGNYEQYF,TGTGCCACCAGCCCCGAGGAGGGCAACTACGAGCAGTACTTC
-,TRBD1,TRBV4-3,TRBJ1-3,CASSHDRGISGNTIYF,TGCGCCAGCAGCCATGACAGGGGTATCTCTGGAAACACCATATATTTT
-,-,TRBV7-2,TRBJ2-6,CASSFSQGVVLTF,TGTGCCAGCAGCTTCTCACAGGGAGTTGTCCTGACTTTC
-,-,TRBV7-2,TRBJ2-1,CASSPGRERGNEQFF,TGTGCCAGCAGCCCTGGTCGGGAGCGTGGCAATGAGCAGTTCTTC
-,TRBD2,TRBV6-5,TRBJ2-5,CASSHGLAGVVTQYF,TGTGCCAGCAGCCATGGACTAGCGGGGGTCGTTACCCAGTACTTC
once,-,TRBV4-1,TRBJ1-4,CASSLIQPTNEKLFF,TGCGCCAGCAGCCTGATACAGCCAACTAATGAAAAACTGTTTTTT
-,-,TRBV5-6,TRBJ1-1,CASTGLTEAFF,TGTGCCAGCACGGGGTTAACTGAAGCTTTCTTT
once,-,TRBV7-8,TRBJ1-2,CASSLQGPVGYTF,TGTGCCAGCAGCTTGCAGGGGCCGGTAGGCTACACCTTC
-,TRBD1,TRBV5-1,TRBJ1-1,CASSSGGGTEAFF,TGCGCCAGCAGCTCAGGGGGAGGCACTGAAGCTTTCTTT
-,-,TRBV19,TRBJ1-3,CASSPGALDTNTIYF,TGTGCCAGTAGCCCAGGAGCCTTGGACACGAACACCATATATTTT
once,TRBD2,TRBV30,TRBJ2-7,CAWSVSGGPYEQYF,TGTGCCTGGAGTGTAAGCGGGGGGCCCTACGAGCAGTACTTC
few,-,TRBV12-3/TRBV12-4,TRBJ1-5,CASSLGRDQPQHF,TGTGCCAGCAGTTTAGGGAGGGATCAGCCCCAGCATTTT
few,-,TRBV27,TRBJ1-3,CASSFSGFGNTIYF,TGTGCCAGCAGTTTCTCAGGATTCGGAAACACCATATATTTT
-,-,TRBV15,TRBJ1-2,CATSRGQTGGYGYTF,TGTGCCACCAGCAGAGGCCAGACAGGAGGCTATGGCTACACCTTC
-,-,TRBV5-4,TRBJ2-5,CASSHRRGETQYF,TGTGCCAGCAGCCATCGAAGGGGGGAGACCCAGTACTTC
-,-,TRBV19,TRBJ1-4,CASSISPISGNEKLFF,TGTGCCAGTAGTATCTCTCCAATCTCGGGTAATGAAAAACTGTTTTTT
-,-,TRBV5-1,TRBJ1-3,CASSFLGAGNTIYF,TGCGCCAGCAGCTTCCTAGGAGCGGGAAACACCATATATTTT
-,-,TRBV6-1,TRBJ1-2,CASSDREGRRGYTF,TGTGCCAGCAGTGACAGGGAGGGCAGAAGGGGCTACACCTTC
-,-,TRBV19,TRBJ1-4,CASSIGSGSNEKLFF,TGTGCCAGTAGTATCGGATCGGGGTCTAATGAAAAACTGTTTTTT
-,TRBD2,TRBV6-2/TRBV6-3,TRBJ2-1,CASSRGLAIEQFF,TGTGCCAGCAGCCGGGGACTAGCCATTGAGCAGTTCTTC
-,-,TRBV10-3,TRBJ1-2,CAIRERGGEVYGYTF,TGTGCCATCCGAGAGCGGGGAGGGGAGGTCTATGGCTACACCTTC
-,TRBD1,TRBV5-1,TRBJ2-3,CASSSRGQPDTQYF,TGCGCCAGCAGCTCCCGGGGACAGCCAGATACGCAGTATTTT